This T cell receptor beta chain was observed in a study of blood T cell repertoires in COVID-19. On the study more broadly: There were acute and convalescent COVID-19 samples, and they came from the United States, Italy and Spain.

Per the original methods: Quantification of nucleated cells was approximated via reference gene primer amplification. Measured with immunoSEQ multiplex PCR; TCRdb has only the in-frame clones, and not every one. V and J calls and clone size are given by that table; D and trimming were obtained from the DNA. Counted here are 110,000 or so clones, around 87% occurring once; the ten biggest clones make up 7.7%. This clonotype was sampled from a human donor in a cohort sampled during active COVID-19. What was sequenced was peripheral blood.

The CDR3 protein is CASSEAGQPNQPQHF. CDR3 nucleotide sequence: TGTGCCAGCAGTGAAGCCGGACAGCCGAATCAGCCCCAGCATTTT. This sequence joins TRBV6-1 and TRBJ1-5; TRBD1 might be the D (6 bases). The germline V and J ends were trimmed by 0 bases and 4 bases, with 10 bases remaining between them. Germline V CDR1 and CDR2: MNHNS, SASEGT. The CDR3 totals 15 residues.